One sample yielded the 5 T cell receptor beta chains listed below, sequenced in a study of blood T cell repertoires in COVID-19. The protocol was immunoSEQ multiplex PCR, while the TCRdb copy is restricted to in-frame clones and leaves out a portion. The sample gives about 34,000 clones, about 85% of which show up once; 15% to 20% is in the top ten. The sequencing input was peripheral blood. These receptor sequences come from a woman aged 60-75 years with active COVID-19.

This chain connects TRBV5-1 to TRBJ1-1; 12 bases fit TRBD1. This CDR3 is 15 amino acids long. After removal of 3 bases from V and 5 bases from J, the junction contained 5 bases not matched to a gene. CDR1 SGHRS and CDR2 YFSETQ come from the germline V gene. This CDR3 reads CASSWGQGAGTEAFF. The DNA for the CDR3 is TGCGCCAGCAGCTGGGGACAGGGGGCAGGTACTGAAGCTTTCTTT.

In DNA form, the CDR3 reads TGTGCCAGCAGCTTAGGCGGGGGTAGGACAGATACGCAGTATTTT. This sequence encodes CASSLGGGRTDTQYF. This rearrangement joins TRBV7-3 to TRBJ2-3; 7 nucleotides match TRBD2. V shed 2 bases and J 3 bases; nucleotides not matched to a gene: 5. The CDR3 runs to 15 residues. The V gene's germline CDR1 is SGHTA and CDR2 FQGTGA.

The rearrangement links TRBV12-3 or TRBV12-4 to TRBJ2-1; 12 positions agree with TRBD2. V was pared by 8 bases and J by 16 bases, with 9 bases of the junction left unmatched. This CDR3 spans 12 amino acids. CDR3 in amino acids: CASRSTSGSFFF. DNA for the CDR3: TGTGCCAGCCGCTCGACTAGCGGGAGTTTTTTCTTC.

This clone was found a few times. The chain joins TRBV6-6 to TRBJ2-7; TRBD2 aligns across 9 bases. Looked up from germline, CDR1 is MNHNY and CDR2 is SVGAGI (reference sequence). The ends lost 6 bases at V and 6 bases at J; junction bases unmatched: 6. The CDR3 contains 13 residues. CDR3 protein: CASSLGTSPEQYF. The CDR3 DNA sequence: TGTGCCAGCAGCCTAGGGACTAGCCCCGAGCAGTACTTC.

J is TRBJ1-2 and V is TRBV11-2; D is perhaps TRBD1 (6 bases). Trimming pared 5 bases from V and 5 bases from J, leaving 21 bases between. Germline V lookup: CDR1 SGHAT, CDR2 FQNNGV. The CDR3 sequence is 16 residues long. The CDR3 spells CASSPLRTERMYGYTF. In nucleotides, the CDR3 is TGTGCCAGCAGCCCCCTACGGACAGAACGAATGTATGGCTACACCTTC.